The 30 T cell receptor beta chains listed next were all sequenced from one sample in a study of blood T cells in healthy people across ages. Primed by a sample-barcoded 5' primer and a J-beta primer mix, a second PCR proceeded for about 6 to 12 cycles. TCRdb reprocessed the 5' RACE reads via MiXCR and lists one record per CDR3 protein. The sample records roughly 500,000 distinct CDR3 sequences, 25% to 30% being singletons. The sample comprised blood. These receptors were taken from a woman between 65 and 79 years old in good health.

The gene calls are TRBV4-3 and TRBJ2-3, with D uncertain. CDR1 and CDR2 from the germline V gene are LGHNA and YSLEER. The CDR3 sequence is 15 residues long. With 3 bases removed from V and 2 bases from J, the gap between germline ends came to 12 bases. CDR3 in DNA: TGCGCCAGCAGCCATAAGTTTTCCGCCACAGATACGCAGTATTTT. It codes for CASSHKFSATDTQYF.

CDR3 in amino acids: CASSESTGAGYYGYTF. The CDR3 region has the DNA TGTGCCAGCAGTGAGTCCACAGGGGCGGGGTACTATGGCTACACCTTC. The chain has TRBV6-1 and TRBJ1-2, with 7 nucleotides matching TRBD1. This CDR3 is built from 16 residues. With V trimmed by 3 bases and J by 3 bases, 10 bases remained unmatched. Germline lookup yields CDR1 MNHNS and CDR2 SASEGT.

This clonotype was found a few times. V gene TRBV11-3 combines with J gene TRBJ2-3; TRBD2 aligns across 14 bases. The length of the CDR3 is 18 residues. Germline CDR1 SGHNT, CDR2 YENEEA. Trimming took 1 base from V and 5 from J; bases not matched to a gene: 8. CDR3: CASSLVGLAGAMKDTQYF. CDR3 coding DNA: TGTGCCAGCAGCTTAGTGGGACTAGCGGGGGCCATGAAAGATACGCAGTATTTT.

This clonotype was detected only a few times. The V call is TRBV5-1, the J call TRBJ2-1; the D is unclear. The ends were cut back, 5 bases at V and 5 bases at J, with 8 bases in the middle. The CDR3 consists of 12 residues. Germline V gene data show CDR1 as SGHRS and CDR2 as YFSETQ. CDR3 DNA sequence: TGCGCCAGCAGTAGGATCGACAATGAGCAGTTCTTC. Its translation: CASSRIDNEQFF. The whole variable domain, filled in from reference TRBV5-1 and TRBJ2-1, reads KAGVTQTPRYLIKTRGQQVTLSCSPISGHRSVSWYQQTPGQGLQFLFEYFSETQRNKGNFPGRFSGRQFSNSRSEMNVSTLELGDSALYLCASSRIDNEQFFGPGTRLTVL.

This chain joins TRBV7-2 and TRBJ1-3; D is uncertain. The ends were cut back, 4 bases at V and 3 bases at J, with 7 bases in the middle. Per the germline V gene, CDR1 is SGHTA and CDR2 is FQGNSA. The CDR3 is 13 amino acids. CDR3 sequence: CASSSGFGNTIYF. CDR3 in DNA: TGTGCCAGCAGCTCGGGATTTGGAAACACCATATATTTT. Combining the CDR3 with reference TRBV7-2 and TRBJ1-3 gives the whole variable domain GAGVSQSPSNKVTEKGKDVELRCDPISGHTALYWYRQSLGQGLEFLIYFQGNSAPDKSGLPSDRFSAERTGGSVSTLTIQRTQQEDSAVYLCASSSGFGNTIYFGEGSWLTVV.

The CDR3 DNA is TGTGCCAGCAGCTTAGGACTCCCTCAAGGCGAGACCCAGTACTTC. It specifies CASSLGLPQGETQYF. The chain has TRBV9 and TRBJ2-5; maybe TRBD2 (5 bases). This CDR3 is built from 15 residues. Looked up from germline, CDR1 is SGDLS and CDR2 is YYNGEE. V was pared by 4 bases and J by 5 bases, with 18 bases between.

This clonotype was seen only a few times. The chain couples TRBV7-6 to TRBJ2-7; no definite D call. The length of the CDR3 is 14 residues. Germline-derived CDR1 and CDR2 are SGHVS and FNYEAQ. The V end was cut by 1 base, the J end by 3 bases, with 10 bases between. CDR3 residues: CASSLGPGNYEQYF. Here the CDR3 DNA reads TGTGCCAGCAGCTTAGGCCCAGGAAACTACGAGCAGTACTTC.

This clonotype was observed a handful of times. V usage is TRBV7-3 and J usage is TRBJ2-1; D may be TRBD2 (7 bases). The length of the CDR3 is 14 residues. Germline V gene data show CDR1 as SGHTA and CDR2 as FQGTGA. The V and J ends lost 0 bases and 9 bases respectively, with 12 bases between them. The CDR3 spells CASSLTWGGTEQFF. The DNA of the CDR3 is TGTGCCAGCAGCTTAACTTGGGGGGGCACTGAGCAGTTCTTC.

This clonotype was recorded at least ten times. This chain joins TRBV30 and TRBJ1-4; D unclear. This CDR3 is built from 13 residues. Per germline, CDR1 GTSNPN and CDR2 SVGIG (reference sequence). V was shortened by 1 base and J by 10 bases, with 13 bases between the two germline ends. CDR3 region: CAWSASGIGKLFF. As DNA, the CDR3 is TGTGCCTGGAGTGCCAGTGGTATTGGAAAACTGTTTTTT.

J is TRBJ1-3 and V is TRBV11-3, with 12 bases that match TRBD1. From germline, CDR1 is SGHNT and CDR2 YENEEA. This CDR3 has 18 residues. V was pared by 4 bases and J by 3 bases, with 10 bases of the junction left unmatched. This CDR3 reads CASSSPGQGASDGNTIYF. The CDR3 region has the DNA TGTGCCAGCAGCTCCCCGGGACAGGGGGCGTCTGATGGAAACACCATATATTTT.

The J gene is TRBJ1-1, the V gene TRBV2; D unresolved. The germline CDR1 and CDR2 sequences are SNHLY and FYNNEI. The CDR3 sequence is 15 residues long. With 5 bases removed from V and 7 bases from J, the gap between germline ends came to 20 bases. CDR3 protein: CASSPYGPRNGEAFF. In DNA, the CDR3 is TGTGCCAGCAGTCCCTACGGGCCCAGGAACGGTGAAGCTTTCTTT.

This clonotype was recorded at least ten times. The V and J genes are TRBV7-9 and TRBJ1-6; D gene unclear. Germline lookup yields CDR1 SEHNR and CDR2 FQNEAQ (reference sequence). The CDR3 spans 12 residues. Trimming shortened V by 3 bases and J by 9 bases, and 6 bases separated the two germline ends. The CDR3 region is CASSFTGSPLHF. The CDR3 DNA reads TGTGCCAGCAGCTTTACGGGTTCACCCCTCCACTTT.

This clonotype showed up just a few times. CDR3 nucleotides: TGTGCCAGCAGCACGGGACAGGGCCCCTCAGGCTATGGCTACACCTTC. Translated, it gives CASSTGQGPSGYGYTF. The V and J genes are TRBV7-9 and TRBJ1-2; 9 bases align to TRBD1. The CDR3 is made up of 16 amino acids. With V trimmed by 5 bases and J by 4 bases, 11 bases remained unmatched. Germline-derived CDR1 and CDR2 are SEHNR and FQNEAQ (reference sequence).

The chain uses TRBV27 and TRBJ2-7; D not resolved. Deletions cut 3 bases from V and 0 bases from J, with 12 bases between. From germline, CDR1 is MNHEY and CDR2 SMNVEV (reference sequence). The CDR3 is 15 amino acids. The CDR3 DNA reads TGTGCCAGCAGTTTTGTTGTGGGCAGCTCCTACGAGCAGTACTTC. Its protein product is CASSFVVGSSYEQYF.

This clonotype has just a few counts. The V call is TRBV20-1, the J call TRBJ1-2; 9 bases are shared with TRBD1. V lost 5 bases and J lost 4; bases outside the gene matches: 20. Per the germline V gene, CDR1 is DFQATT and CDR2 is SNEGSKA (reference sequence). CDR3 length: 18 residues. CDR3 protein: CSARSTGTGKLVGYGYTF. The CDR3 coding sequence is TGCAGTGCTCGCTCCACCGGGACAGGGAAATTAGTCGGCTATGGCTACACCTTC.

The chain couples TRBV9 to TRBJ1-5, with unresolved D. Between the trimmed V and J ends, which lost 0 bases and 1 base, there was a span of 8 bases. Germline V lookup: CDR1 SGDLS, CDR2 YYNGEE. The CDR3 is 15 residues long. The DNA for the CDR3 is TGTGCCAGCAGCGTAGTTCCGGACAGCAATCAGCCCCAGCATTTT. Its protein is CASSVVPDSNQPQHF.

The V gene is TRBV29-1, the J gene TRBJ2-3, with a weak D call TRBD2 (6 bases). The germline V gene has CDR1 SQVTM and CDR2 ANQGSEA. The CDR3 length is 14 residues. Trimming removed 4 bases at V and 2 bases at J, with 13 bases between. CDR3 DNA: TGCAGCGTTGGCTACGGGACTTCCACAGATACGCAGTATTTT. This sequence encodes CSVGYGTSTDTQYF.

This clonotype was detected ten times or more. This may stem from a read error, because a much larger clone lies one nucleotide away. The chain has TRBV7-3 and TRBJ2-1, with D possibly called TRBD1 or TRBD2 (5 bases each). The V gene's germline CDR1 is SGHTA and CDR2 FQGTGA. V dropped 2 bases and J dropped 0 bases, with 8 bases sitting between them. The CDR3 is made up of 15 amino acids. CDR3 sequence (DNA): TGTGCCAGCAGCTTAGAGGGGAGCTCCTACAATGAGCAGTTCTTC. The encoded protein is CASSLEGSSYNEQFF.

CDR3 coding DNA: TGCGCCAGCAGCACAAACGACAGGCTTAACTATGGCTACACCTTC. Its protein is CASSTNDRLNYGYTF. The rearrangement uses TRBV5-1 and TRBJ1-2, with D tentatively TRBD1 (6 bases). Trimming took off 4 bases at V and 1 base at J, with 14 bases between the two ends. This CDR3 is built from 15 residues. CDR1 SGHRS and CDR2 YFSETQ come from the germline V gene. The variable domain in full, with the rest retrieved from reference TRBV5-1 and TRBJ1-2, is KAGVTQTPRYLIKTRGQQVTLSCSPISGHRSVSWYQQTPGQGLQFLFEYFSETQRNKGNFPGRFSGRQFSNSRSEMNVSTLELGDSALYLCASSTNDRLNYGYTFGSGTRLTVV.

The chain carries TRBV6-5 and TRBJ2-2; D possibly uses TRBD1 or TRBD2 (5 bases each). The CDR3 contains 13 residues. V was cut by 7 bases and J by 6 bases, with 12 bases left in between. CDR1 is MNHEY and CDR2 is SVGAGI in the germline V gene. The CDR3 here is CASTRGAAGELFF. The CDR3 DNA follows: TGTGCCAGCACGAGGGGAGCAGCCGGGGAGCTGTTTTTT.

There are a few counts of this clonotype. The junction and the germline gene differ at one end; a read error may be behind it. V usage is TRBV5-1 and J usage is TRBJ1-2, with 9 bases fitting TRBD1. Looked up from germline, CDR1 is SGHRS and CDR2 is YFSETQ. The CDR3 is 14 residues long. In DNA, the CDR3 is TGCGCCAGCAGCGCGGACAGGGGTGGCTATGGTTACACCTTC. Residues: CASSADRGGYGYTF.

This clonotype was found a few times. This chain connects TRBV9 to TRBJ2-7, with 9 bases identical to TRBD2. Losses at the gene ends were 2 bases for V and 2 bases for J; bases not matched to a gene: 11. Germline-derived CDR1 and CDR2 are SGDLS and YYNGEE. The CDR3 sequence is 17 residues long. For the CDR3, the DNA is TGTGCCAGCAGCGTCGGGTTAGCGGGGGAACCTCCCTACGAGCAGTACTTC. Translated, it gives CASSVGLAGEPPYEQYF.

This chain uses TRBV7-2 with TRBJ2-7; D is perhaps TRBD2 (7 bases). Trimming stripped 5 bases from V and 0 bases from J, with 14 bases between. The CDR3 length is 15 residues. Germline V gene sequence: CDR1 SGHTA, CDR2 FQGNSA. CDR3 nucleotides: TGTGCCAGCAGCACAAGAGGGGGGGCCTCCTACGAGCAGTACTTC. Its protein product is CASSTRGGASYEQYF.

The chain links TRBV7-3 to TRBJ2-6; 11 bases fit TRBD2. Per the germline V gene, CDR1 is SGHTA and CDR2 is FQGTGA. V lost 11 bases to trimming and J lost 1 base; unmatched junction nucleotides: 4. This CDR3 has 15 amino acids. The CDR3 loop is CAVAGGISGANVLTF. In DNA, the CDR3 is TGTGCCGTAGCGGGGGGGATTTCTGGGGCCAACGTCCTGACTTTC.

The chain has TRBV7-9 and TRBJ2-5; TRBD2 is a possible D gene (6 bases). Germline CDR1 and CDR2: SEHNR and FQNEAQ (reference sequence). The V gene lost 5 bases and the J gene lost 7 bases, with 17 bases spanning the gap. The CDR3 consists of 14 residues. CDR3 sequence (DNA): TGTGCCAGCAGCATAAGGGACTCCGTGGGGACCCAGTACTTC. Translating it yields CASSIRDSVGTQYF.

The chain is built from TRBV12-3 or TRBV12-4 and TRBJ1-2, with 8 bases aligning to TRBD1. This CDR3 contains 15 residues. V lost 3 bases to trimming and J lost 5 bases; unmatched junction nucleotides: 8. This chain's CDR3 is CASSFRAGGVYGYTF. The DNA for the CDR3 is TGTGCCAGCAGTTTTAGGGCAGGGGGCGTTTATGGCTACACCTTC.

The V call is TRBV10-3, the J call TRBJ1-2; 8 bases fit TRBD1. The V gene's germline CDR1 is ENHRY and CDR2 SYGVKD. The CDR3 length is 12 residues. CDR3 sequence: CGTGTGSEDYTF. For the CDR3, the DNA is TGTGGCACCGGGACAGGATCAGAAGATTACACCTTC.

V is TRBV27 and J is TRBJ2-2; D unclear. CDR1 and CDR2 from the germline V gene are MNHEY and SMNVEV (reference sequence). The V end was cut by 7 bases, the J end by 5 bases, with 5 bases between. CDR3 length: 11 residues. The CDR3 spells CASMRTGELFF. The CDR3 region has the DNA TGTGCCAGCATGCGGACCGGGGAGCTGTTTTTT.

This chain uses TRBV10-3 with TRBJ2-5; 9 bases map to TRBD1. J gave up 4 bases and V 4 bases, and 4 bases lay outside the gene matches. CDR1 and CDR2 (germline): ENHRY, SYGVKD. The CDR3 sequence is 14 residues long. The DNA for the CDR3 is TGTGCCATCAGTGCAGGGGGACAGGGAGAGACCCAGTACTTC. It specifies CAISAGGQGETQYF.

The chain carries TRBV14 and TRBJ2-5, with TRBD2 identical over 10 bases. After removal of 9 bases from V and 1 base from J, the junction contained 11 bases not matched to a gene. Looked up from germline, CDR1 is SGHDN and CDR2 is FVKESK. The CDR3 is 16 residues long. The CDR3 spells CASRPGLARTQETQYF. In DNA, the CDR3 is TGTGCCAGTCGACCGGGACTAGCGAGAACCCAAGAGACCCAGTACTTC.